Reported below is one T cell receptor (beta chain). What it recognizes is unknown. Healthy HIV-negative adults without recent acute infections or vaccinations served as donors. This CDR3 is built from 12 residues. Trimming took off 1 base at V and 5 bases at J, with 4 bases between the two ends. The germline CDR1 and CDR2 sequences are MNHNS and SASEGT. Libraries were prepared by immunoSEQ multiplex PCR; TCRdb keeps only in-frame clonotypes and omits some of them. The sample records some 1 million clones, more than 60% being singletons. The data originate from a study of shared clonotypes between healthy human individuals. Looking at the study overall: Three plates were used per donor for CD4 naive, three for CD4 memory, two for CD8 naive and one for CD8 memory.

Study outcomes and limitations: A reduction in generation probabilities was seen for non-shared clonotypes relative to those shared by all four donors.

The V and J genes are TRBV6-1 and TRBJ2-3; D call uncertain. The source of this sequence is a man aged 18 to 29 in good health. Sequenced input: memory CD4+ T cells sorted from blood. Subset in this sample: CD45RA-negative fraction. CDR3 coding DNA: TGTGCCAGCAGTGAAGACAGAGATACGCAGTATTTT. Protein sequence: CASSEDRDTQYF.